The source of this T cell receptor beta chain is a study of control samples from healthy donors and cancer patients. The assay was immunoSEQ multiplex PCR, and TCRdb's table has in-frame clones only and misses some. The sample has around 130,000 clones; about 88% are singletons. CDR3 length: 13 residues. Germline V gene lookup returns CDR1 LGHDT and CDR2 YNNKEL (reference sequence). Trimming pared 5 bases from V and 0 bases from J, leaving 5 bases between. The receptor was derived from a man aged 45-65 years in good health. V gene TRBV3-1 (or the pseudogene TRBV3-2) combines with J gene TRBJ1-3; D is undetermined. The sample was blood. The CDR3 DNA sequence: TGTGCCAGCAGCGCGCACTCTGGAAACACCATATATTTT. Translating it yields CASSAHSGNTIYF.